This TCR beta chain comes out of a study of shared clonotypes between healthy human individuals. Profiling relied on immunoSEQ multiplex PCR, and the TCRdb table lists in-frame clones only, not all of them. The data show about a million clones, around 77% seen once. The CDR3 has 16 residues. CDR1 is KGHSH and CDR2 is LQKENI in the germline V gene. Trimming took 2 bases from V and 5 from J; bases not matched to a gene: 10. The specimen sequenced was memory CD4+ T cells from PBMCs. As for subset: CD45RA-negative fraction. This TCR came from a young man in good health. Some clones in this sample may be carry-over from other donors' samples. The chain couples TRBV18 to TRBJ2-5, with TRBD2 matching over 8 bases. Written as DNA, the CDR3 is TGTGCCAGCTCACCAGGTATCAGCGGGAGTGGTGAGACCCAGTACTTC. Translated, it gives CASSPGISGSGETQYF.